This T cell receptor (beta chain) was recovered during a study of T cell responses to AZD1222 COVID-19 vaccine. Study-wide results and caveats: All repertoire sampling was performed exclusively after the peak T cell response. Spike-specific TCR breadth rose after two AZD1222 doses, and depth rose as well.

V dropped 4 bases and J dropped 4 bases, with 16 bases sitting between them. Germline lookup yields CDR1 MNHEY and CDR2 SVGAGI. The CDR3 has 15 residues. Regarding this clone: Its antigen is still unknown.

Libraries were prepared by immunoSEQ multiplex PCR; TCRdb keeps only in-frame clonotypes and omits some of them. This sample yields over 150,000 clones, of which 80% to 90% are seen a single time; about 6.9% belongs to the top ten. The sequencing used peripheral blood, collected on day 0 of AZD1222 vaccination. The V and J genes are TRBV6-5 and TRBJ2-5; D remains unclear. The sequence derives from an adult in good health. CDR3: CASSSLKGSGETQYF. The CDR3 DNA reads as TGTGCCAGCAGTTCCCTCAAAGGGTCTGGAGAGACCCAGTACTTC.